These 18 T cell receptor beta chains share one sample of origin, sequenced in a study of cytomegalovirus exposure and HLA in healthy donors. The PCR contained 60 Vbeta and 13 Jbeta primers. Clones were read by immunoSEQ multiplex PCR, and TCRdb kept only the in-frame ones, dropping some. The sample comprises about 180,000 clones, 76% of which are singletons, and 1.5% to 2% rests with the top ten. The sequenced material came from PBMCs. These receptors were collected from a man between 18 and 29 years old in good health and CMV-seronegative.

The rearrangement joins TRBV7-2 to TRBJ1-1; D is perhaps TRBD1 (6 bases). Germline V lookup: CDR1 SGHTA, CDR2 FQGNSA. V was shortened by 4 bases and J by 1 base, with 13 bases between the two germline ends. The CDR3 is 15 residues long. CDR3 residues: CASSWTGQSNTEAFF. CDR3 bases: TGTGCCAGCAGCTGGACTGGACAGTCGAACACTGAAGCTTTCTTT.

The chain uses TRBV6-5 and TRBJ2-7; maybe TRBD2 (6 bases). The CDR3 extends over 15 amino acids. Per the germline V gene, CDR1 is MNHEY and CDR2 is SVGAGI. V lost 6 bases to trimming and J lost 4 bases, with 19 bases between them. The CDR3 protein is CASRALAVGGYEQYF. The CDR3 bases are TGTGCCAGCAGAGCCCTAGCTGTGGGGGGTTACGAGCAGTACTTC.

This rearrangement joins TRBV9 to TRBJ2-7; 7 positions agree with TRBD2. The CDR3 sequence is 15 residues long. The germline V gene encodes CDR1 SGDLS and CDR2 YYNGEE. V shed 4 bases, J shed 2 bases, and the junction held 9 bases outside the gene matches. The CDR3 bases are TGTGCCAGCAGCATCCTAGCGGATACCACCTACGAGCAGTACTTC. Translation: CASSILADTTYEQYF.

The CDR3 is CASSTTGNYGYTF. As DNA, the CDR3 is TGCGCCAGCAGCACGACAGGGAACTATGGCTACACCTTC. The V and J genes are TRBV5-1 and TRBJ1-2; TRBD1 matches 7 bases. Trimming cost V 4 bases and J 2 bases; bases outside gene matches: 2. The germline CDR1 and CDR2 sequences are SGHRS and YFSETQ. The CDR3 extends over 13 amino acids.

This clone was found a few times. J is TRBJ2-5 and V is TRBV28; tentatively, D is TRBD2 (7 bases). Trimming left V 8 bases short and J 5 bases short, with 21 bases between. The CDR3 has 15 amino acids. The germline V gene encodes CDR1 MDHEN and CDR2 SYDVKM. Here the CDR3 reads CASAGGGEIWETQYF. CDR3 DNA: TGTGCCAGCGCTGGGGGGGGCGAGATTTGGGAGACCCAGTACTTC.

The chain combines TRBV30 with TRBJ2-1; possible D gene TRBD2, 6 bases. V lost 7 bases to trimming and J lost 10 bases, with 20 bases between them. The CDR3 is made up of 13 amino acids. In germline, CDR1 is GTSNPN, CDR2 SVGIG (reference sequence). In nucleotides, the CDR3 is TGTGCCTACGAAAGGTCCCTCGGGGGAGAGCAGTTCTTC. As protein: CAYERSLGGEQFF.

The rearrangement uses TRBV9 and TRBJ1-2; D is ambiguous. V gave up 0 bases and J gave up 3 bases, with 6 bases separating them. From germline, CDR1 is SGDLS and CDR2 YYNGEE. This CDR3 region has 13 residues. As DNA, the CDR3 is TGTGCCAGCAGCGTAGAGGGAGACTATGGCTACACCTTC. Translating gives CASSVEGDYGYTF. Filled out from reference TRBV9 and TRBJ1-2, the complete variable domain reads DSGVTQTPKHLITATGQRVTLRCSPRSGDLSVYWYQQSLDQGLQFLIQYYNGEERAKGNILERFSAQQFPDLHSELNLSSLELGDSALYFCASSVEGDYGYTFGSGTRLTVV.

The chain joins TRBV30 to TRBJ2-7; 9 bases line up with TRBD1. CDR1 and CDR2 (germline): GTSNPN, SVGIG (reference sequence). This CDR3 contains 13 residues. V lost 5 bases, J lost 3 bases, and 5 bases stayed unmatched. The CDR3, as DNA: TGTGCCTGGGGACCGGGACAGGGCTACGAGCAGTACTTC. This encodes CAWGPGQGYEQYF.

This clone has more than one count but fewer than ten. The chain couples TRBV15 to TRBJ2-6; D unclear. V was trimmed by 2 bases and J by 0 bases, leaving 17 bases between them. Germline V gene sequence: CDR1 LNHNV, CDR2 YYDKDF (reference sequence). The CDR3 loop spans 19 amino acids. CDR3 protein: CATSRPPWAANSGANVLTF. The CDR3 nucleotides are TGTGCCACCAGCAGACCCCCATGGGCAGCCAACTCTGGGGCCAACGTCCTGACTTTC.

The chain carries TRBV7-3 and TRBJ2-3; a weak D match, TRBD2 (6 bases). CDR1 and CDR2 from the germline V gene are SGHTA and FQGTGA. The CDR3 is made up of 15 amino acids. Trimming left V 5 bases short and J 1 base short, with 13 bases between. The DNA of the CDR3 is TGTGCCAGCAGCACCATCCCGGGGGGCACAGATACGCAGTATTTT. Translated, it gives CASSTIPGGTDTQYF.

This clone showed up just once. The rearrangement joins TRBV10-3 to TRBJ1-1; D is ambiguous. The CDR3 has 13 residues. Between the trimmed V and J ends, which lost 7 bases and 7 bases, there was a span of 16 bases. Germline-derived CDR1 and CDR2 are ENHRY and SYGVKD. DNA of the CDR3: TGTGCCATCATTGCGGCCCCATCTGGTGAAGCTTTCTTT. Translating gives CAIIAAPSGEAFF.

The rearrangement uses TRBV5-1 and TRBJ1-5, with 7 bases matching TRBD1. The CDR3 is 17 residues long. V dropped 0 bases and J dropped 6; count of bases not matched to a gene: 12. The germline V gene has CDR1 SGHRS and CDR2 YFSETQ. The CDR3 reads CASSLDGRGDRGQPQHF. The CDR3 DNA follows: TGCGCCAGCAGCTTGGATGGCAGGGGGGATCGTGGTCAGCCCCAGCATTTT.

This chain links TRBV28 with TRBJ1-4, with D perhaps TRBD1 (6 bases). The germline V gene has CDR1 MDHEN and CDR2 SYDVKM. This CDR3 is 13 amino acids long. Trimming took 5 bases from V and 8 from J, leaving 12 bases between them. CDR3 region: CASSEGVREKLFF. CDR3 nucleotide sequence: TGTGCCAGCAGTGAGGGGGTGAGGGAAAAACTGTTTTTT.

The V call is TRBV6-1, the J call TRBJ1-1; possible D gene TRBD1, 5 bases. From germline, CDR1 is MNHNS and CDR2 SASEGT. CDR3 length: 14 amino acids. Trimming removed 7 bases at V and 4 bases at J, with 16 bases between. CDR3 sequence (DNA): TGTGCCAGCACCGAAGCCAGGGCTGGCACTGAAGCTTTCTTT. This gives the protein CASTEARAGTEAFF.

The J gene is TRBJ2-1, the V gene TRBV7-9; D may be TRBD1 (6 bases). Germline CDR1 SEHNR, CDR2 FQNEAQ (reference sequence). Between the trimmed V and J ends, which lost 11 bases and 3 bases, there was a span of 17 bases. The CDR3 consists of 14 residues. CDR3 region: CAEGTQGGYNEQFF. CDR3 nucleotide sequence: TGTGCCGAAGGCACCCAAGGGGGCTACAATGAGCAGTTCTTC.

The chain links TRBV11-2 to TRBJ1-5; possible D gene TRBD1, 5 bases. In germline, CDR1 is SGHAT, CDR2 FQNNGV. The CDR3 extends over 16 amino acids. V was shortened by 1 base and J by 6 bases, with 16 bases between the two germline ends. For the CDR3, the DNA is TGTGCCAGCAGCTTAGGTCGGGAGGGGCGCATTCAGCCCCAGCATTTT. Its translation: CASSLGREGRIQPQHF. Full variable domain (missing parts from reference TRBV11-2 and TRBJ1-5): EAGVAQSPRYKIIEKRQSVAFWCNPISGHATLYWYQQILGQGPKLLIQFQNNGVVDDSQLPKDRFSAERLKGVDSTLKIQPAKLEDSAVYLCASSLGREGRIQPQHFGDGTRLSIL.

The V gene is TRBV6-5, the J gene TRBJ1-1, with a possible D match to TRBD1 (5 bases). In germline, CDR1 is MNHEY, CDR2 SVGAGI. This CDR3 spans 12 amino acids. V was shortened by 7 bases and J by 4 bases, with 10 bases between the two germline ends. The CDR3 region is CASTDRVTEAFF. The CDR3 nucleotides read TGTGCCAGCACCGACAGAGTCACTGAAGCTTTCTTT.

The rearrangement joins TRBV1 to TRBJ1-1. TRBV1 is a known pseudogene. The CDR3 length is 17 residues. The DNA of the CDR3 is TGCACCAGCAGCCAAGAACTAAAACCGAATTTGTCCCATGAAGCTTTCTTT. As protein: CTSSQELKPNLSHEAFF.